These 14 T cell receptor beta chains originate from one sample sequenced in a study of graft-versus-host responses after intestinal transplantation. Their specific antigens are unknown. TCRdb's copy holds only in-frame clones and misses some; the assay was immunoSEQ multiplex PCR. The table lists 84,000 or so clones, around 87% of them singletons, with over 7% in the top ten. The sequencing here drew on unstimulated CD8+ T cells sorted from spleen or lymph node cells, taken before transplant. The receptors shown here come from a human donor who was the organ donor for an intestinal transplant.

This clone was counted once. The chain combines TRBV27 with TRBJ2-6, with no clear D. Deletions cut 3 bases from V and 0 bases from J, with 12 bases between. Germline V gene lookup returns CDR1 MNHEY and CDR2 SMNVEV (reference sequence). This CDR3 has 17 residues. This chain's CDR3 is CASSFLPLASGANVLTF. The CDR3 region has the DNA TGTGCCAGCAGTTTTCTTCCTCTCGCCTCTGGGGCCAACGTCCTGACTTTC.

The chain is built from TRBV4-1 and TRBJ2-7; a possible D gene is TRBD1 (6 bases). V lost 1 base and J 2 bases, leaving 12 bases between the germline ends. The germline gives CDR1 MGHRA, CDR2 YSYEKL. CDR3 length: 15 residues. CDR3 DNA sequence: TGCGCCAGCAGCCAAGTCTATCCAGGGGCCTACGAGCAGTACTTC. It encodes CASSQVYPGAYEQYF.

The chain links TRBV9 to TRBJ1-5; D remains unclear. Germline loops: CDR1 SGDLS, CDR2 YYNGEE. Deletions cut 0 bases from V and 9 bases from J, with 13 bases between. This CDR3 comprises 14 residues. The CDR3 region is CASSVGIARAPQHF. The CDR3 bases are TGTGCCAGCAGCGTAGGCATTGCGAGGGCGCCCCAGCATTTT.

The V gene is TRBV27, the J gene TRBJ2-1, with D perhaps TRBD2 (5 bases). CDR1 is MNHEY and CDR2 is SMNVEV in the germline V gene (reference sequence). Trimming took 6 bases from V and 6 from J, leaving 18 bases between them. The CDR3 consists of 15 residues. The CDR3 region has the DNA TGTGCCAGCAGCCTCGGACCCCTAGCCCTCAATGAGCAGTTCTTC. Translated, it gives CASSLGPLALNEQFF.

V is TRBV6-6 and J is TRBJ1-1; D ambiguous. Trimming shortened V by 8 bases and J by 3 bases, and 10 bases separated the two germline ends. The CDR3 is 12 residues long. From germline, CDR1 is MNHNY and CDR2 SVGAGI (reference sequence). The CDR3 coding sequence is TGTGCCAGCTCACTAGGAGACACTGAAGCTTTCTTT. Its translation: CASSLGDTEAFF.

This clone was detected a few times. CDR3 coding DNA: TGTGCCAGCAGTGACTCTGACAGGGGGCCTGATACGCAGTATTTT. It is translated as CASSDSDRGPDTQYF. The V gene is TRBV6-4, the J gene TRBJ2-3, with TRBD1 identical over 10 bases. The CDR3 length is 15 residues. Germline assignment: CDR1 MRHNA and CDR2 SNTAGT. Trimming removed 0 bases from V and 6 bases from J; junction bases left unmatched: 3.

Concerning this clone: Distinct nucleotide sequences in the sample also encode this CDR3. Here the CDR3 DNA reads TGTGCCAGCAGCTTAGATCTCTTAAACACTGAAGCTTTCTTT. It specifies CASSLDLLNTEAFF. V gene TRBV11-2 combines with J gene TRBJ1-1, with unresolved D. CDR1 SGHAT and CDR2 FQNNGV come from the germline V gene. V was shortened by 0 bases and J by 2 bases, with 7 bases between the two germline ends. This CDR3 has 14 residues.

The V and J genes are TRBV28 and TRBJ2-7; D may match TRBD1 or TRBD2 (5 bases each). V lost 2 bases and J 9 bases, leaving 26 bases between the germline ends. CDR3 length: 17 residues. Germline-derived CDR1 and CDR2 are MDHEN and SYDVKM. The CDR3 protein is CASSLNPGTLRGNGQYF. The DNA for the CDR3 is TGTGCCAGCAGTTTAAATCCCGGGACCCTAAGAGGTAATGGGCAGTACTTC. Full variable domain (rest looked up from reference TRBV28 and TRBJ2-7): DVKVTQSSRYLVKRTGEKVFLECVQDMDHENMFWYRQDPGLGLRLIYFSYDVKMKEKGDIPEGYSVSREKKERFSLILESASTNQTSMYLCASSLNPGTLRGNGQYFGPGTRLTVT.

The rearrangement joins TRBV19 to TRBJ2-5; 9 bases agree with TRBD2. The DNA matches TRBJ2-7 better at its end, which makes the J call doubtful. From germline, CDR1 is LNHDA and CDR2 SQIVND (reference sequence). This CDR3 spans 15 amino acids. This CDR3 reads CASSILAGVPNEQYF. The DNA of the CDR3 is TGTGCCAGTAGTATATTAGCGGGGGTTCCCAACGAGCAGTACTTC.

This clone appeared many times. V usage is TRBV6-4 and J usage is TRBJ2-3; TRBD2 aligns across 10 bases. Germline assignment: CDR1 MRHNA and CDR2 SNTAGT. With 2 bases clipped from V and 4 bases from J, the junction kept 3 bases outside the gene matches. This CDR3 comprises 15 residues. The CDR3 region is CASSDGSGGADTQYF. The CDR3 bases are TGTGCCAGCAGTGACGGAAGCGGGGGGGCAGATACGCAGTATTTT.

This chain joins TRBV2 and TRBJ2-5; no definite D call. This CDR3 has 13 amino acids. The V end was cut by 2 bases, the J end by 5 bases, with 9 bases between. Germline CDR1 SNHLY, CDR2 FYNNEI. The CDR3, as DNA: TGTGCCAGCAGTGAACCAGGAAGGGAGACCCAGTACTTC. This translates into CASSEPGRETQYF.

The chain uses TRBV19 and TRBJ1-3, with D uncertain. CDR1 is LNHDA and CDR2 is SQIVND in the germline V gene (reference sequence). V gave up 7 bases and J gave up 1 base, with 14 bases separating them. The CDR3 contains 15 residues. The CDR3 DNA follows: TGTGCCAGTATGATCGTCGGCTTTTCTGGAAACACCATATATTTT. Translating it yields CASMIVGFSGNTIYF.

This clone was picked up one time. This chain joins TRBV4-2 and TRBJ2-1; D may be TRBD1 (6 bases). The germline gives CDR1 LGHNA, CDR2 YNFKEQ. V was pared by 0 bases and J by 7 bases, with 25 bases between. The CDR3 is 19 amino acids. CDR3 region: CASSQDMGAPGPVGNEQFF. In DNA form, the CDR3 reads TGTGCCAGCAGCCAAGATATGGGGGCCCCCGGCCCCGTGGGGAATGAGCAGTTCTTC.

Only one count was recorded for this clone. The V and J genes are TRBV6-4 and TRBJ2-2; D uncertain. CDR3 length: 16 residues. Germline CDR1 MRHNA, CDR2 SNTAGT. Deletions cut 6 bases from V and 5 bases from J, with 19 bases between. CDR3 nucleotides: TGTGCCAGCAGGTTCACCTCATCCGCAAAAACCGGGGAGCTGTTTTTT. Encoded protein: CASRFTSSAKTGELFF.